This entry features one T cell receptor beta chain sequence. Only one count was recorded for this clone. Its antigen is not yet known. No much larger clone is present one base from it, and per-base qualities are unavailable. The library was prepared using the immunoSEQ multiplex PCR assay. Sourced from immuneACCESS, this table was stored by TCRdb with only in-frame sequences that have V and J called. A share of the clones is absent; for the studies checked, an unresolved V gene accounts for under half, and the remainder has no known explanation. The sample records hundreds of thousands of clones, over 75% of which are singletons. The ten largest clones capture around 0.01% of the sample. This entry is derived from a study of shared T cell receptors in the human thymus (dated by TCRdb to the early 2020s). About the full investigation: The study investigated the way shared, self-reactive T-cell receptor alpha chains are produced in the human thymus.

This sample also belongs to another study, concerning human thymus T cells. The second investigation adds: Immunologically healthy infants undergoing open corrective cardiac surgery for congenital heart defects in Finland were used as donors. The thymus tissue came from surgical resects taken out during corrective cardiac surgery. Both the thymic and the peripheral blood repertoires appeared to show biased V and J gene segment usage. According to the related research, thymic TCR repertoires were highly overlapping among unrelated individuals. The study characterized TCR alpha and beta repertoires from eight infant thymus samples and a few related peripheral blood samples. The cohort included more than 5 male and two female infants, with donor ages spanning 7 to 244 days. Thymocytes were freed from the tissue by mechanical means and kept at -70 degrees C as pellets of roughly 9-34 million cells. A QIAsymphony instrument was used to extract genomic DNA from the frozen cell pellets. The immunoSEQ multiplex PCR assay was used to amplify the TCRB and TCRAD loci from a standardized amount of quality-controlled genomic DNA. The V(D)J region was spanned by amplicons of a length sufficient to cover the CDR3 and to identify V and J genes. The amplicons were sequenced on an Illumina platform via the commercial immunoSEQ service. Primer bias and sequencing errors were corrected using previously described methods, and TCRAD and TCRB definitions followed the IMGT database. The repertoires were analysed using immunoSEQ Analyzer 3.0 and VDJTools for basic statistics, V/J segment usage, diversity estimates, rarefaction and pairwise overlap. Chao1, ChaoE, Efron-Thisted, Shannon and inverse Simpson indices were used to estimate diversity, which was also estimated on datasets down-sampled to the smallest sample. Repertoire overlap used strict matching of CDR3 nucleotide sequence, V gene and J gene, with Jaccard-based multidimensional scaling clustering. On average, about 810,000 unique TCRB clonotypes were obtained from thymus samples, compared with 80,000 to 85,000 from blood samples.

The sequence was collected from a girl in the first two years of life with a congenital heart defect. Donor details come from another sample of the same person, matched by shared clones. The sample was thymocytes.

This receptor carries the CDR3 CASSFRLFSGNTIYF. The nucleotides are TGTGCCAGCAGTTTCCGACTATTCTCTGGAAACACCATATATTTT. The V gene is TRBV6-6 and the J gene is TRBJ1-3; no D gene call is confident. Reading from cysteine to phenylalanine, the CDR3 counts 15 amino acids. Kept here is only the CDR3 DNA, which spans 45 bases and is read in frame from base 1. V drops 4 bases and J drops 0 bases, leaving 10 bases in between. In the germline V gene (reference sequence), CDR1 corresponds to MNHNY and CDR2 to SVGAGI.